This TCR beta chain came from a study of shared clonotypes between healthy human individuals. Broader study findings: Sampling involved blood alone; tissue repertoires likely differ.

Germline trimming cut 11 bases from V and 5 bases from J; bases unmatched to any gene: 5. This CDR3 has 11 residues. Germline V gene data show CDR1 as ENHRY and CDR2 as SYGVKD. Using immunoSEQ multiplex PCR, the repertoire was profiled, and TCRdb retains in-frame clones only, with some absent. The sample yields fewer than 850,000 clones, less than 95% seen once. With respect to this clone: Its matching antigen is unknown.

The material sequenced was memory CD8+ T cells from PBMCs. Subset denoted: CD45RO+ cells pooled with CCR7-negative TemRA cells. The genes are TRBV10-3 and TRBJ1-1; the match to TRBD1 covers 7 bases. The clonotype was recovered from a man between 18 and 29 years old in good health. Some clones in this sample may be carry-over from other donors' samples. The CDR3, as DNA: TGTGCCGTTCAGGGGGGGACTGAAGCTTTCTTT. This gives the protein CAVQGGTEAFF.